The clone carrying this T cell receptor beta chain has only one observation. The antigen remains undetermined. Overlapping HIV-1 Gag 15-mer peptides at approximately 1 ug per peptide per mL were used. CD40L-negative CD69-negative CD45RO-high memory CD4+ T cells were sorted as populations depleted of antigen-responding cells. V was pared by 2 bases and J by 4 bases, with 0 bases of the junction left unmatched. Germline V gives CDR1 MDHEN, CDR2 SYDVKM. This CDR3 has 14 residues. This sample was included in a study of persistence of HIV-infected CD4 T cells. Sequencing used immunoSEQ version 4 in survey mode. Here immunoSEQ multiplex PCR was the method, and the copy in TCRdb shows in-frame clones only, minus some. Among about 64,000 clones listed, just under 75% were seen once.

This chain links TRBV28 with TRBJ2-4, with TRBD1 matching 9 bases. Material: CD4+ T cells sorted from PBMCs after approximately 19-hour stimulation, obtained from a patient who received antiretroviral therapy. The TCR was taken from an adult man with HIV who was CMV-seropositive. The CDR3 spells CASSLDRGKNIQYF. The CDR3 DNA reads as TGTGCCAGCAGTTTAGACAGGGGGAAAAACATTCAGTACTTC.